This T cell receptor beta chain comes out of a study of identical twins. TCRdb used MiXCR to reprocess the 5' RACE reads, holding one entry per CDR3 protein. This table holds 600,000 to 800,000 distinct CDR3 sequences, around 20% found once. Trimming stripped 0 bases from V and 4 bases from J, with 10 bases between. The CDR3 is made up of 14 amino acids. From germline, CDR1 is LNHNV and CDR2 YYDKDF (reference sequence). Another study also made use of these data, one on T cells expressing NK-cell markers.

The TCR was taken from a woman aged 18 to 35 in good health. What was sequenced was PBMCs. V usage is TRBV15 and J usage is TRBJ2-7; possibly TRBD2 for D (5 bases). The CDR3 bases are TGTGCCACCAGCAGAGATCAAGGAGGTTACGAGCAGTACTTC. Translation: CATSRDQGGYEQYF.